This paragraph reports one T cell receptor (beta chain). These data belong to a study of cytomegalovirus exposure and HLA in healthy donors. 60 Vbeta and 13 Jbeta primers were used in PCR. Data came from immunoSEQ multiplex PCR; TCRdb stores just in-frame clones and leaves some out. The sample lists fewer than 200,000 clones; roughly 87% were seen once. Trimming removed 8 bases from V and 0 bases from J, with 11 bases in between. Per the germline V gene, CDR1 is SNHLY and CDR2 is FYNNEI. CDR3 length: 14 amino acids. The sample consisted of PBMCs. The V gene is TRBV2, the J gene TRBJ1-3, with a possible D match to TRBD1 (5 bases). The TCR originated in a girl less than two years old in good health and CMV-seronegative. DNA of the CDR3: TGTGCCAGCGCATCGACAGACTCTGGAAACACCATATATTTT. Encoded protein: CASASTDSGNTIYF. Drawing the rest from reference TRBV2 and TRBJ1-3, the complete variable domain is EPEVTQTPSHQVTQMGQEVILRCVPISNHLYFYWYRQILGQKVEFLVSFYNNEISEKSEIFDDQFSVERPDGSNFTLKIRSTKLEDSAMYFCASASTDSGNTIYFGEGSWLTVV.